Presented here are 5 T cell receptor delta chains from one specimen sequenced in a study of γδ T cells in repeated Plasmodium falciparum infection. Vgamma9/Vdelta2+ and Vdelta2-negative gammadelta T cells were flow-sorted from PBMC for bulk sequencing. TCRdb reprocessed the multiplex PCR reads through CATT. The sample lists roughly 50,000 delta-chain clones, 1.6% occurring once. The sample comprised gamma-delta T cells from blood. The origin of the receptors is a pool of human donors (malaria-infected and uninfected, not separated).

This clone was counted at least ten times. A junction end diverges from the germline sequence, so it may reflect a read error. The chain couples TRDV1 to TRDJ1; 12 bases match TRDD3. Germline V gives CDR1 TSWWSYY, CDR2 QGS. The CDR3 length is 12 residues. CDR3 nucleotide sequence: TGCGCTGGGGGATACGGCACCGATAAACTCATCTTT. It specifies CAGGYGTDKLIF.

The chain recombines TRDV1 with TRDJ1; 9 bases align to TRDD3. The J gene, absent from TCRdb, was called here by matching the DNA to germline. CDR1 is TSWWSYY and CDR2 is QGS in the germline V gene. This CDR3 has 23 residues. Trimming at V came to 5 bases and at J to 2 bases, leaving 30 bases not matched to a gene. Written as DNA, the CDR3 is TGTGCTCTTGGGAACAGGCCTTCCTCGCCCCCAGTACTGGGGGACCCTCGGACCGATAAACTCATCTTT. This sequence encodes CALGNRPSSPPVLGDPRTDKLIF.

Only a few counts were recorded for this clone. This probably arose from a read error, given a far larger clone one base away. The same CDR3 arises from other DNA sequences in this sample as well. The chain recombines TRDV1 with TRDJ1, with 10 positions matching TRDD3. The CDR3 runs 18 residues. Germline values: CDR1 TSWWSYY, CDR2 QGS. This chain's CDR3 is CALGELPWGINRIDKLIF. As DNA, the CDR3 is TGTGCTCTTGGGGAACTTCCCTGGGGGATAAATAGGATCGATAAACTAATCTTT.

With regard to this clone: TCRdb lists the protein of a much larger clone for this DNA, which differs at residue 10, so this is likely a read error; the protein given here is translated from the DNA itself. The rearrangement joins TRDV2 to TRDJ1, with TRDD3 matching over 8 bases. The ends lost 1 base at V and 8 bases at J; junction bases unmatched: 8. The CDR3 covers 14 residues. CDR1 and CDR2 (germline): GEAIGNYY, EKD. The CDR3 region has the DNA TGTGCCTGTGACACGATCCTGGGGGACCAAAAACTCATCTTT. This gives the protein CACDTILGDQKLIF.

Regarding this clone: A read error likely explains this, since a far larger clone differs by one base. The sample holds other DNA sequences that translate to the same CDR3. The gene calls are TRDV1 and TRDJ1; 9 positions agree with TRDD3. The CDR3 spans 20 residues. The germline gives CDR1 TSWWSYY, CDR2 QGS. DNA for the CDR3: TGTGCTCTTGGAGAACGTCCAGTCCTACTGGGGGACCCGTACACCGATAAACTCATCTTT. It is translated as CALGERPVLLGDPYTDKLIF.